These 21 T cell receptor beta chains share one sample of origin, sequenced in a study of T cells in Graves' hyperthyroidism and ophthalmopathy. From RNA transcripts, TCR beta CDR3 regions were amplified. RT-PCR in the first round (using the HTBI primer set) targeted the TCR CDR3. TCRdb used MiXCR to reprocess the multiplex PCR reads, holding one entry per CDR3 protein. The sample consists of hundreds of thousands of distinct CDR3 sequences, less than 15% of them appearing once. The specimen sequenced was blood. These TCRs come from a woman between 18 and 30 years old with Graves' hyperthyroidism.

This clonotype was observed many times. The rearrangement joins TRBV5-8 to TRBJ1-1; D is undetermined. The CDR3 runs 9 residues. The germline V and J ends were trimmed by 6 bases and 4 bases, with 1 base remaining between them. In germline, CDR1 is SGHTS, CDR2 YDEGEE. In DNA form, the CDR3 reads TGTGCCAGCATCACTGAAGCTTTCTTT. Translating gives CASITEAFF.

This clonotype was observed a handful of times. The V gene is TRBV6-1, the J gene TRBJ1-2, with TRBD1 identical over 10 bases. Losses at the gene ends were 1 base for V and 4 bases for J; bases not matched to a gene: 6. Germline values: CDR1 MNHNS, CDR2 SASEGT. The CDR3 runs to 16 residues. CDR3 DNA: TGTGCCAGCAGTGAAGATAGGGGACAGGGGCCCTATGGCTACACCTTC. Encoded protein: CASSEDRGQGPYGYTF.

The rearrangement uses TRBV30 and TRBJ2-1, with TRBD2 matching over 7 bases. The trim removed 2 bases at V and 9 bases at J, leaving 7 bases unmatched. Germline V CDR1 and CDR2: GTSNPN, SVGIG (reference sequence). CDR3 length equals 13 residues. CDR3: CAWSTGRFSEQFF. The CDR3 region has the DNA TGTGCCTGGAGTACCGGGAGGTTTTCTGAGCAGTTCTTC.

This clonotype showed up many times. The CDR3 protein is CASSATSGRVGEQYF. The CDR3 DNA is TGTGCCAGCAGCGCGACTAGCGGGAGAGTCGGCGAGCAGTACTTC. This chain connects TRBV7-2 to TRBJ2-7, with 12 bases that match TRBD2. This CDR3 has 15 amino acids. Per germline, CDR1 SGHTA and CDR2 FQGNSA. J was trimmed by 6 bases and V by 5 bases; bases with no gene match: 8.

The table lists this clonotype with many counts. The CDR3 loop is CSARDFGVFNEQFF. The CDR3 coding sequence is TGCAGTGCTAGAGACTTCGGGGTCTTCAATGAGCAGTTCTTC. The chain carries TRBV20-1 and TRBJ2-1; tentative D call: TRBD2 (5 bases). The V gene's germline CDR1 is DFQATT and CDR2 SNEGSKA (reference sequence). This CDR3 region has 14 residues. V dropped 0 bases and J dropped 6 bases, with 12 bases sitting between them.

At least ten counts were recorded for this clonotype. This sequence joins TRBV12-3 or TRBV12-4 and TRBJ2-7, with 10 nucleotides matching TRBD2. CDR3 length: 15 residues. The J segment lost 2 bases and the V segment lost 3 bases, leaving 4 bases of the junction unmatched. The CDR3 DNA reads TGTGCCAGCAGTTTGCTAGCGGGGGCCACCTACGAGCAGTACTTC. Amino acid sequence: CASSLLAGATYEQYF.

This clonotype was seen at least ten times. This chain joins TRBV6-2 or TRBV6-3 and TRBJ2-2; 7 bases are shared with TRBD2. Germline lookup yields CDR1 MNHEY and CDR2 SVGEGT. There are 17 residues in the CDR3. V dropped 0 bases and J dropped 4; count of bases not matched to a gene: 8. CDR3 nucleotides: TGTGCCAGCAGTTACTCACGGGGGAGGGCTGGCACCGGGGAGCTGTTTTTT. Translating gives CASSYSRGRAGTGELFF.

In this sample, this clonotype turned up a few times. The DNA for the CDR3 is TGTGCCAGCAGCTTAGACTTCGTAACTAGCGGTTATGACTACGAGCAGTACTTC. Protein: CASSLDFVTSGYDYEQYF. The rearrangement links TRBV7-9 to TRBJ2-7; 8 bases align to TRBD2. Losses at the gene ends were 1 base for V and 3 bases for J; bases not matched to a gene: 14. Per germline, CDR1 SEHNR and CDR2 FQNEAQ (reference sequence). The CDR3 spans 18 residues.

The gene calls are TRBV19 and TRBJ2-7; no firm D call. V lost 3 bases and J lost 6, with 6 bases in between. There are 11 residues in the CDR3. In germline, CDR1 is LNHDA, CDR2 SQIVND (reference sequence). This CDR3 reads CASSIGVEQYF. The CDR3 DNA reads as TGTGCCAGTAGTATTGGCGTCGAGCAGTACTTC.

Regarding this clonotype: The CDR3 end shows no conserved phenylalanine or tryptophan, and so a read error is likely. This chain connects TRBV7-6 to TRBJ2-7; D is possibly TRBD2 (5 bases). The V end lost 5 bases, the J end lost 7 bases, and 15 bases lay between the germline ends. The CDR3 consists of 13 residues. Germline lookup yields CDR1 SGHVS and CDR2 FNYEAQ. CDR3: CASSQGSNIEQYL. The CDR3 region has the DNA TGTGCCAGCAGCCAAGGGAGTAACATTGAGCAGTACTTA.

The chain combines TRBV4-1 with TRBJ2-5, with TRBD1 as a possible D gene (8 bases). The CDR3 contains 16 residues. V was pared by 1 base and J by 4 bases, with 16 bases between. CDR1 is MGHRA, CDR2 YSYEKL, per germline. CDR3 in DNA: TGCGCCAGCAGCCAAGGACAGGGGCCGGGGGGAGAGACCCAGTACTTC. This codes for CASSQGQGPGGETQYF.

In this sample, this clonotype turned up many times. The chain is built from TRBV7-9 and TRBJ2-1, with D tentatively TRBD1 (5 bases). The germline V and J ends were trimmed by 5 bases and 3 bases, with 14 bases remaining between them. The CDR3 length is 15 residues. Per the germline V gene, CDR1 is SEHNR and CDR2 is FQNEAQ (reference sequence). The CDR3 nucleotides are TGTGCCAGCAGCCTTGTCAGGGCTAGCTACAATGAGCAGTTCTTC. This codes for CASSLVRASYNEQFF.

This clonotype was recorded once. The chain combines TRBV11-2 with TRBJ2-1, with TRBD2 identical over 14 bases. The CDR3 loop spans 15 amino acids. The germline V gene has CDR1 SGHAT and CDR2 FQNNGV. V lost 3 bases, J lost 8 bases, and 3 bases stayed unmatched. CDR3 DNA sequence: TGTGCCAGCAGCTTGACTAGCGGGAGGGTCCATGAGCAGTTCTTC. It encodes CASSLTSGRVHEQFF.

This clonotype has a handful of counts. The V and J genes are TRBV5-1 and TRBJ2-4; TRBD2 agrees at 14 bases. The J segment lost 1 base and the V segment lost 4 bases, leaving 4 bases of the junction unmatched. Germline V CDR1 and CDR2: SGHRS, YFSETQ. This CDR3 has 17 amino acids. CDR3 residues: CASSTTSGRAAKNIQYF. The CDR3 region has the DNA TGCGCCAGCAGCACGACTAGCGGGAGGGCGGCCAAAAACATTCAGTACTTC. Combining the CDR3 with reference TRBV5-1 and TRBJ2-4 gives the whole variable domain KAGVTQTPRYLIKTRGQQVTLSCSPISGHRSVSWYQQTPGQGLQFLFEYFSETQRNKGNFPGRFSGRQFSNSRSEMNVSTLELGDSALYLCASSTTSGRAAKNIQYFGAGTRLSVL.

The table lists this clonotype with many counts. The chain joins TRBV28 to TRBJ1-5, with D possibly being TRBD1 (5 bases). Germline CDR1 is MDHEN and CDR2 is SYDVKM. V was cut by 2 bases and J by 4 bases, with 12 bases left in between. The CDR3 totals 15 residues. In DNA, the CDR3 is TGTGCCAGCAGTTTAGGGGACCCGATAAATCAGCCCCAGCATTTT. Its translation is CASSLGDPINQPQHF. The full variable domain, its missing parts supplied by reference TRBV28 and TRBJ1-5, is DVKVTQSSRYLVKRTGEKVFLECVQDMDHENMFWYRQDPGLGLRLIYFSYDVKMKEKGDIPEGYSVSREKKERFSLILESASTNQTSMYLCASSLGDPINQPQHFGDGTRLSIL.

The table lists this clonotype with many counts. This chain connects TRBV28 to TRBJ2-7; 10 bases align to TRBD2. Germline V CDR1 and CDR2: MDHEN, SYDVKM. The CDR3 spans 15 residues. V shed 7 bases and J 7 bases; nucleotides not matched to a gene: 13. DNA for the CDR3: TGTGCCAGCATCCCTGGGGCTAGCGGGAGCAAGGAGCAGTACTTC. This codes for CASIPGASGSKEQYF.

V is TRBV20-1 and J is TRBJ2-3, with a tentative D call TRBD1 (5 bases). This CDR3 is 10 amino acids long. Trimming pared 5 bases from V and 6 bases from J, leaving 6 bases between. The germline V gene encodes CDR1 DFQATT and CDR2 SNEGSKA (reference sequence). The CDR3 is CSAPGDTQYF. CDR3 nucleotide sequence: TGCAGTGCTCCAGGGGATACGCAGTATTTT.

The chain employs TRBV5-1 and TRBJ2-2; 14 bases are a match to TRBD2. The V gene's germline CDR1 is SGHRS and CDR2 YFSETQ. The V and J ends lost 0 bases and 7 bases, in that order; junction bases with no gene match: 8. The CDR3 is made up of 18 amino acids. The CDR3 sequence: CASSLAGLAGENGGELFF. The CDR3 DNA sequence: TGCGCCAGCAGCTTGGCGGGACTAGCGGGAGAGAACGGCGGGGAGCTGTTTTTT.

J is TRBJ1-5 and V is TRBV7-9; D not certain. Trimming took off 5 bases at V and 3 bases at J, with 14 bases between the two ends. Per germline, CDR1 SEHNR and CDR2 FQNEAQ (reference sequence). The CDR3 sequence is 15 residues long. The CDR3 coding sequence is TGTGCCAGCAGCCCCGCGGACGGGTACAATCAGCCCCAGCATTTT. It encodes CASSPADGYNQPQHF.

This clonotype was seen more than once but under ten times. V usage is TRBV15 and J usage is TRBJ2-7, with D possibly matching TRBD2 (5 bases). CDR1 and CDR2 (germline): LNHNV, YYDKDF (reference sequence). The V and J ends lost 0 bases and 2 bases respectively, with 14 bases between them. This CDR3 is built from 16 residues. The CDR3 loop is CATSRDEGDSTYEQYF. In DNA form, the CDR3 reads TGTGCCACCAGCAGAGACGAGGGCGACTCAACCTACGAGCAGTACTTC.

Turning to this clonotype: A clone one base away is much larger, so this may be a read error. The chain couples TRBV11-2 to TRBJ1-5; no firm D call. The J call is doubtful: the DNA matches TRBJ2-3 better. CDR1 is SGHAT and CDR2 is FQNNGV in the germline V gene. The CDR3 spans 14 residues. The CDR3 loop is CASSLTDSNQPQYF. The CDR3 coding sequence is TGTGCCAGCAGCTTGACGGATAGCAATCAGCCCCAGTATTTT.